Shown below are 26 T cell receptor beta chains from a single sample sequenced in a study of cytomegalovirus exposure and HLA in healthy donors. The study ran its PCR with 60 Vbeta and 13 Jbeta primers. Sequenced by immunoSEQ multiplex PCR; TCRdb stores in-frame clones only, minus some. This repertoire includes some 120,000 clones. Material: PBMCs. The receptors were sampled from a man younger than 45 in good health and CMV-seronegative.

This sequence joins TRBV15 and TRBJ2-5, with 7 bases matching TRBD1. The CDR3 has 13 residues. V shed 1 base and J 6 bases; nucleotides not matched to a gene: 2. Germline V gene sequence: CDR1 LNHNV, CDR2 YYDKDF (reference sequence). CDR3 coding DNA: TGTGCCACCAGCAGAGGACAGGGCCAGACCCAGTACTTC. Translating it yields CATSRGQGQTQYF.

The chain couples TRBV7-9 to TRBJ2-7, with 11 bases lining up with TRBD1. Germline trimming cut 3 bases from V and 3 bases from J; bases unmatched to any gene: 4. The CDR3 has 15 residues. Germline values: CDR1 SEHNR, CDR2 FQNEAQ (reference sequence). CDR3 in DNA: TGTGCCAGCAGCTTCCGGACAGGGGGCGACTACGAGCAGTACTTC. Its protein product is CASSFRTGGDYEQYF.

V usage is TRBV4-3 and J usage is TRBJ2-3, with 12 bases identical to TRBD2. The CDR3 is 20 amino acids. CDR1 is LGHNA, CDR2 YSLEER, per germline. V trimming: 1 base; J trimming: 2 bases; junction bases outside the gene matches: 13. Here the CDR3 reads CASSQGPAPTSGGLTDTQYF. The CDR3 nucleotides are TGCGCCAGCAGCCAAGGGCCGGCCCCTACTAGCGGGGGGCTCACAGATACGCAGTATTTT.

The chain recombines TRBV7-9 with TRBJ2-1; 12 positions match TRBD2. Germline CDR1 SEHNR, CDR2 FQNEAQ (reference sequence). This CDR3 contains 16 residues. The ends lost 5 bases at V and 10 bases at J; junction bases unmatched: 12. For the CDR3, the DNA is TGTGCCAGCAGCCCCCGGACTAGCGGGGCTCTTCGGGAGCAGTTCTTC. Residues: CASSPRTSGALREQFF.

J is TRBJ1-1 and V is TRBV19, with D unresolved. The V end lost 3 bases, the J end lost 0 bases, and 8 bases lay between the germline ends. The length of the CDR3 is 14 residues. Germline lookup yields CDR1 LNHDA and CDR2 SQIVND (reference sequence). CDR3: CASSIQVVNTEAFF. CDR3 nucleotide sequence: TGTGCCAGTAGTATCCAGGTAGTGAACACTGAAGCTTTCTTT.

The chain joins TRBV30 to TRBJ2-5; 10 nucleotides line up with TRBD1. This CDR3 is 13 amino acids long. J lost 10 bases, V lost 4 bases, and 9 bases had no gene match. CDR1 is GTSNPN and CDR2 is SVGIG in the germline V gene (reference sequence). CDR3 loop: CAWIGTGDRNQYF. In nucleotides, the CDR3 is TGTGCCTGGATCGGGACAGGGGATCGGAACCAGTACTTC.

The CDR3 sequence: CASNPTGVNTEAFF. The CDR3 coding sequence is TGTGCCAGCAATCCGACAGGGGTGAACACTGAAGCTTTCTTT. The rearrangement joins TRBV6-6 to TRBJ1-1; 8 bases line up with TRBD1. CDR1 is MNHNY and CDR2 is SVGAGI in the germline V gene (reference sequence). V was clipped by 7 bases and J by 0 bases; unmatched bases: 4. CDR3 length equals 14 residues.

V gene TRBV6-1 combines with J gene TRBJ1-2, with TRBD1 as a possible D gene (6 bases). The CDR3 spans 16 residues. Germline V gene data show CDR1 as MNHNS and CDR2 as SASEGT. Between the trimmed V and J ends, which lost 0 bases and 2 bases, there was a span of 13 bases. CDR3 coding DNA: TGTGCCAGCAGTGAAGCGGCCAACAGGGCGAACTATGGCTACACCTTC. It yields the protein CASSEAANRANYGYTF.

The gene calls are TRBV5-4 and TRBJ2-1, with 11 nucleotides matching TRBD1. Unmatched junction bases numbered 3, after V lost 4 bases and J lost 3 bases. This CDR3 spans 15 amino acids. Per the germline V gene, CDR1 is SGHNT and CDR2 is YYREEE (reference sequence). In nucleotides, the CDR3 is TGTGCCAGCAGCGGGGGACAGGGGGACTACAATGAGCAGTTCTTC. Its translation is CASSGGQGDYNEQFF. The full variable domain, rest sourced from reference TRBV5-4 and TRBJ2-1, is ETGVTQSPTHLIKTRGQQVTLRCSSQSGHNTVSWYQQALGQGPQFIFQYYREEENGRGNFPPRFSGLQFPNYSSELNVNALELDDSALYLCASSGGQGDYNEQFFGPGTRLTVL.

The genes are TRBV19 and TRBJ1-4; D perhaps matches TRBD1 (6 bases). From germline, CDR1 is LNHDA and CDR2 SQIVND (reference sequence). The CDR3 is 17 amino acids. V lost 4 bases, J lost 2 bases, and 17 bases lay in between. This chain's CDR3 is CASSTPTGKKTNEKLFF. In nucleotides, the CDR3 is TGTGCCAGTAGTACCCCAACAGGGAAGAAGACTAATGAAAAACTGTTTTTT.

This chain links TRBV4-2 with TRBJ2-5; 15 bases are shared with TRBD2. The CDR3 totals 18 residues. The ends lost 4 bases at V and 2 bases at J; junction bases unmatched: 8. CDR1 and CDR2 from the germline V gene are LGHNA and YNFKEQ. The CDR3 loop reads CASSRPGTSGGLQETQYF. The CDR3, as DNA: TGTGCCAGCAGCCGGCCCGGGACTAGCGGGGGGTTGCAAGAGACCCAGTACTTC.

The chain carries TRBV11-3 and TRBJ2-7, with 9 bases fitting TRBD1. V shed 3 bases, J shed 1 base, and the junction held 4 bases outside the gene matches. This CDR3 spans 15 amino acids. Per the germline V gene, CDR1 is SGHNT and CDR2 is YENEEA. As DNA, the CDR3 is TGTGCCAGCAGCTTGATGGGGACAGGGTCCTACGAGCAGTACTTC. This sequence encodes CASSLMGTGSYEQYF.

The chain joins TRBV18 to TRBJ2-3; TRBD1 matches 9 bases. The CDR3 runs to 17 residues. Germline values: CDR1 KGHSH, CDR2 LQKENI. Trimming took 4 bases from V and 5 from J; bases not matched to a gene: 13. The CDR3 region has the DNA TGTGCCAGCTCACTAAGTTTTGGACAGGGGAGGTTAGATACGCAGTATTTT. It specifies CASSLSFGQGRLDTQYF. The full variable domain, its missing parts supplied by reference TRBV18 and TRBJ2-3, is NAGVMQNPRHLVRRRGQEARLRCSPMKGHSHVYWYRQLPEEGLKFMVYLQKENIIDESGMPKERFSAEFPKEGPSILRIQQVVRGDSAAYFCASSLSFGQGRLDTQYFGPGTRLTVL.

This chain links TRBV5-6 with TRBJ2-5; the D gene is possibly TRBD2 (5 bases). Trimming stripped 4 bases from V and 5 bases from J, with 18 bases between. This CDR3 is 15 amino acids long. Germline V lookup: CDR1 SGHDT, CDR2 YYEEEE. The CDR3 sequence: CASSQFGRGYETQYF. CDR3 DNA sequence: TGTGCCAGCAGCCAATTCGGACGGGGATACGAGACCCAGTACTTC.

The chain couples TRBV6-4 to TRBJ2-1; 9 bases fit TRBD2. V lost 4 bases and J lost 7; bases outside the gene matches: 5. In germline, CDR1 is MRHNA, CDR2 SNTAGT. The CDR3 has 14 residues. CDR3 in DNA: TGTGCCAGCAGTGCGGCGGGGGGGCAAAATGAGCAGTTCTTC. This gives the protein CASSAAGGQNEQFF.

The CDR3 here is CASADRNHFYTEAFF. For the CDR3, the DNA is TGTGCCAGCGCCGACAGAAACCACTTCTACACTGAAGCTTTCTTT. The V call is TRBV6-6, the J call TRBJ1-1; the D gene is possibly TRBD1 (5 bases). Germline-derived CDR1 and CDR2 are MNHNY and SVGAGI (reference sequence). CDR3 length: 15 residues. Trimming stripped 8 bases from V and 3 bases from J, with 19 bases between.

The chain employs TRBV6-5 and TRBJ2-5; D not resolved. The CDR3 consists of 14 residues. The germline V gene encodes CDR1 MNHEY and CDR2 SVGAGI. The V end was cut by 0 bases, the J end by 4 bases, with 9 bases between. The CDR3: CASSYSSYSETQYF. In DNA form, the CDR3 reads TGTGCCAGCAGTTACTCGAGCTACTCAGAGACCCAGTACTTC.

The rearrangement joins TRBV6-6 to TRBJ1-4, with 7 bases matching TRBD1. V lost 5 bases to trimming and J lost 1 base; unmatched junction nucleotides: 7. This CDR3 is built from 16 residues. Germline V gene data show CDR1 as MNHNY and CDR2 as SVGAGI (reference sequence). For the CDR3, the DNA is TGTGCCAGCAGTGCGAAGGGGGCCGTAACTAATGAAAAACTGTTTTTT. Protein product: CASSAKGAVTNEKLFF.

V is TRBV28 and J is TRBJ2-2; TRBD1 is a possible D gene (6 bases). This CDR3 has 15 residues. V lost 4 bases, J lost 4 bases, and 13 bases lay in between. From germline, CDR1 is MDHEN and CDR2 SYDVKM. CDR3 residues: CASSSLQGFTGELFF. The CDR3 DNA reads as TGTGCCAGCAGTTCCCTACAGGGCTTCACCGGGGAGCTGTTTTTT.

The genes are TRBV15 and TRBJ2-2; TRBD2 matches 15 bases. This CDR3 is 16 amino acids long. The V segment lost 1 base and the J segment 6 bases; nucleotides outside the gene matches: 0. Germline-derived CDR1 and CDR2 are LNHNV and YYDKDF (reference sequence). CDR3 sequence reads: CATSRGTSGGAGELFF. For the CDR3, the DNA is TGTGCCACCAGCAGAGGGACTAGCGGGGGGGCCGGGGAGCTGTTTTTT.

Remarks on this clone: No conserved phenylalanine or tryptophan is present at the end of the CDR3, so a read error is the likely explanation. This rearrangement joins TRBV28 to TRBJ1-1, with D unresolved. The CDR3 is made up of 11 amino acids. Trimming left V 4 bases short and J 8 bases short, with 8 bases between. Germline values: CDR1 MDHEN, CDR2 SYDVKM. CDR3 DNA: TGTGCCAGCAGTTCAATCAGGGAAGCTTTCTCT. Amino acid sequence: CASSSIREAFS.

V and J are TRBV6-6 and TRBJ2-7; D might be TRBD1 (6 bases). In germline, CDR1 is MNHNY, CDR2 SVGAGI (reference sequence). The CDR3 contains 15 residues. The V end was cut by 7 bases, the J end by 0 bases, with 16 bases between. The CDR3 protein is CASNKQGGASYEQYF. For the CDR3, the DNA is TGTGCCAGCAATAAACAAGGGGGAGCCTCCTACGAGCAGTACTTC.

The chain joins TRBV30 to TRBJ1-3; D unresolved. The CDR3 length is 13 residues. The V gene lost 3 bases and the J gene lost 8 bases, with 14 bases spanning the gap. CDR1 GTSNPN and CDR2 SVGIG come from the germline V gene (reference sequence). CDR3 DNA sequence: TGTGCCTGGAGGAGGGCCGCCGCGGACACCATATATTTT. This codes for CAWRRAAADTIYF.

This chain connects TRBV5-1 to TRBJ2-5; 10 bases match TRBD2. The V gene's germline CDR1 is SGHRS and CDR2 YFSETQ. The V segment lost 2 bases and the J segment 3 bases; nucleotides outside the gene matches: 4. This CDR3 has 15 amino acids. The CDR3 sequence: CASSFGTSGEETQYF. In nucleotides, the CDR3 is TGCGCCAGCAGCTTCGGAACTAGCGGGGAAGAGACCCAGTACTTC. The complete variable domain, with remaining parts taken from reference TRBV5-1 and TRBJ2-5, reads KAGVTQTPRYLIKTRGQQVTLSCSPISGHRSVSWYQQTPGQGLQFLFEYFSETQRNKGNFPGRFSGRQFSNSRSEMNVSTLELGDSALYLCASSFGTSGEETQYFGPGTRLLVL.

The rearrangement joins TRBV28 to TRBJ1-2, with D unclear. Trimming pared 6 bases from V and 8 bases from J, leaving 16 bases between. Germline V gives CDR1 MDHEN, CDR2 SYDVKM. This CDR3 spans 13 amino acids. CDR3 in amino acids: CASREGNYVGYTF. DNA of the CDR3: TGTGCCAGCAGAGAAGGCAACTATGTGGGCTACACCTTC.

This sequence joins TRBV27 and TRBJ1-6, with a tentative D call TRBD1 (6 bases). The germline V gene encodes CDR1 MNHEY and CDR2 SMNVEV (reference sequence). The CDR3 is made up of 15 amino acids. Trimming removed 5 bases from V and 0 bases from J, with 8 bases in between. CDR3 sequence: CASSQGSSYNSPLHF. In DNA, the CDR3 is TGTGCCAGCAGTCAGGGGAGCTCCTATAATTCACCCCTCCACTTT.